The entry below gives a single T cell receptor beta chain sequence along with its context. This record comes from a study of shared T cell receptors in the human thymus. TCRdb keeps only in-frame clones here, not all; method: immunoSEQ multiplex PCR. The table has about 660,000 clones, 70% to 90% seen once; the top ten hold roughly 0.0089%. CDR3 length: 17 amino acids. The germline V gene encodes CDR1 SEHNR and CDR2 FQNEAQ (reference sequence). The J segment lost 7 bases and the V segment lost 3 bases, leaving 10 bases of the junction unmatched. These sequences were also reported in another study, on human thymus T cells. From that report: Resections from corrective heart surgery provided thymus tissue. It looked as if thymic and blood repertoires used V and J genes in a biased way.

The receptor's source is a boy less than two years old with a congenital heart defect. The specimen was thymocytes. The chain is built from TRBV7-9 and TRBJ2-1; 12 bases are shared with TRBD2. The DNA for the CDR3 is TGTGCCAGCAGCTTCACTCGGGCTAGCGGGGGGGGGAATGAGCAGTTCTTC. Its protein is CASSFTRASGGGNEQFF.